This T cell receptor (beta chain) is drawn from a study of T-cell memory formation after mild COVID-19. Findings and limits, study-wide: Among CD4+ contracting clones, most were CM and EM, and CD8+ ones EMRA. While clones contracting from day 15 to 85 were balanced between CD4 and CD8, later expanders leaned CD4+. Pre-infection memory carried some responding clones, suggesting that cross-reactive memory joined.

This clonotype has just a few counts. Its antigen is still unknown. From the 5' RACE reads, TCRdb called clonotypes with MiXCR, one entry per CDR3 protein. The sample shows about 340,000 distinct CDR3 sequences, about 15% of them seen only once. The germline V gene has CDR1 SGHNT and CDR2 YYREEE (reference sequence). The V gene lost 4 bases and the J gene lost 0 bases, with 17 bases spanning the gap. CDR3 size: 17 residues. The chain uses TRBV5-4 and TRBJ1-3; D is ambiguous. The sequence came from a man between 18 and 29 years old who had mild COVID-19 (a few samples of this study predate the infection). Cell type and time point are not known. Material: PBMCs or a T cell subset sorted from them (not recorded which). The CDR3 bases are TGTGCCAGCAGCGGAACCGCTGCGGGTCTCTCTGGAAACACCATATATTTT. It yields the protein CASSGTAAGLSGNTIYF.